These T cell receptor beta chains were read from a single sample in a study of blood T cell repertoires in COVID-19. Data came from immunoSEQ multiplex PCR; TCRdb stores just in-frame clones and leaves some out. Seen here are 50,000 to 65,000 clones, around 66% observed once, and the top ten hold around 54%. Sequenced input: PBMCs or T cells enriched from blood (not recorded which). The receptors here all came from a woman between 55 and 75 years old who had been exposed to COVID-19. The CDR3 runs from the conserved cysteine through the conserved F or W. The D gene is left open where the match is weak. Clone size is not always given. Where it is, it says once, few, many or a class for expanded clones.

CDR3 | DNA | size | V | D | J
CASSTTGEATEAFF | TGTGCCAGCAGCACCACAGGGGAGGCAACTGAAGCTTTCTTT | few | TRBV5-6 | TRBD1 | TRBJ1-1
CASSPRTFGGRNTEAFF | TGTGCCAGCAGTCCACGGACCTTTGGGGGCAGGAACACTGAAGCTTTCTTT | NA | TRBV28 | NA | TRBJ1-1
CASSHRSAGLEKLFF | TGCGCCAGCAGCCACCGATCAGCAGGGTTAGAAAAACTGTTTTTT | once | TRBV4-1 | NA | TRBJ1-4
CASRDRAPLHF | TGTGCCAGCCGGGACAGGGCACCCCTCCACTTT | NA | TRBV28 | TRBD1 | TRBJ1-6
CASSKGTSGVNEQFF | TGTGCCAGCAGCAAAGGGACTAGCGGGGTTAATGAGCAGTTCTTC | NA | TRBV3-1/TRBV3-2 | TRBD2 | TRBJ2-1
CASSESRLSSYEQYF | TGTGCCAGCAGTGAGTCACGGTTGAGCTCCTACGAGCAGTACTTC | NA | TRBV6-1 | NA | TRBJ2-7
CAITGPSNQPQHF | TGTGCCATCACAGGGCCCAGCAATCAGCCCCAGCATTTT | many | TRBV28 | NA | TRBJ1-5
CASSSDRKVQPQHF | TGTGCCAGTAGTTCTGACAGGAAGGTACAGCCCCAGCATTTT | few | TRBV19 | NA | TRBJ1-5
CATSLDSVSNQPQHF | TGTGCCACCTCCCTGGACAGCGTTAGCAATCAGCCCCAGCATTTT | NA | TRBV28 | NA | TRBJ1-5
CASSLLRPGTGAYNEQFF | TGTGCCAGCTCATTGCTACGACCCGGGACAGGGGCCTACAATGAGCAGTTCTTC | NA | TRBV18 | TRBD1 | TRBJ2-1
CASSNRGLNQPQHF | TGTGCCAGCAGTAACAGGGGGCTCAATCAGCCCCAGCATTTT | NA | TRBV6-5 | TRBD1 | TRBJ1-5
CASSQPGTGGTGELFF | TGTGCCAGCAGTCAGCCCGGGACAGGGGGCACCGGGGAGCTGTTTTTT | NA | TRBV7-2 | TRBD1 | TRBJ2-2
CASTGHLNQPQHF | TGTGCCAGCACGGGACACCTCAATCAGCCCCAGCATTTT | NA | TRBV6-5 | NA | TRBJ1-5
CASSPTGEAFF | TGTGCCAGCAGCCCAACAGGGGAGGCTTTCTTT | NA | TRBV12-3/TRBV12-4 | TRBD1 | TRBJ1-1
CASSDGLGRYTEAFF | TGTGCCAGCAGTGATGGGCTGGGGCGATACACTGAAGCTTTCTTT | NA | TRBV6-1 | NA | TRBJ1-1
CASKAGIHGYTF | TGTGCCAGCAAAGCAGGGATACATGGCTACACCTTC | many | TRBV28 | NA | TRBJ1-2